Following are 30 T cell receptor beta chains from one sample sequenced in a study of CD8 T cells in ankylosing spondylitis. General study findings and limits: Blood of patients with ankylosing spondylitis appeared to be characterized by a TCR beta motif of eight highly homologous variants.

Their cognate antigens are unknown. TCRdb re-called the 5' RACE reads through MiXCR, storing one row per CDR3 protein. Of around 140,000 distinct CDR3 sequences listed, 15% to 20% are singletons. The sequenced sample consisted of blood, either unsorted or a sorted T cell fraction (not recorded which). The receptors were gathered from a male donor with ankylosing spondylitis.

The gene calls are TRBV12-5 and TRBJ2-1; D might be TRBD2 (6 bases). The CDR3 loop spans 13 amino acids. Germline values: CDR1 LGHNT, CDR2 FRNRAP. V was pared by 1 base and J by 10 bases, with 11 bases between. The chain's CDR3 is CASGLGASDEQFF. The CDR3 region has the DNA TGTGCTAGTGGTTTGGGGGCTAGCGACGAGCAGTTCTTC. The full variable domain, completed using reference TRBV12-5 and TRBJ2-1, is DARVTQTPRHKVTEMGQEVTMRCQPILGHNTVFWYRQTMMQGLELLAYFRNRAPLDDSGMPKDRFSAEMPDATLATLKIQPSEPRDSAVYFCASGLGASDEQFFGPGTRLTVL.

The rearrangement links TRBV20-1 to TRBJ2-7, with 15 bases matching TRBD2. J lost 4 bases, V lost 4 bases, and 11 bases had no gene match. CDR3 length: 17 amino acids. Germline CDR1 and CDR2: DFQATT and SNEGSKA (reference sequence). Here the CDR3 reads CSAMTGLAGGPVYEQYF. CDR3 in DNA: TGCAGTGCTATGACTGGACTAGCGGGAGGGCCTGTATACGAGCAGTACTTC.

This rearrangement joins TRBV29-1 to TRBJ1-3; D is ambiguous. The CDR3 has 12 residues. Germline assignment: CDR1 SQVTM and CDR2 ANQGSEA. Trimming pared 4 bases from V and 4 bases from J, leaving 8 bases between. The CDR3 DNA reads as TGCAGCGTTGTTGGAGACGGAAACACCATATATTTT. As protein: CSVVGDGNTIYF.

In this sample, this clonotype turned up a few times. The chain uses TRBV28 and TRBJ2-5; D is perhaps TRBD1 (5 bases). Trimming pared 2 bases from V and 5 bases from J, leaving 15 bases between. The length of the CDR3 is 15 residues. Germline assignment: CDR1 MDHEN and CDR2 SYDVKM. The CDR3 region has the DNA TGTGCCAGCAGTTTAATCCAGGGTGGGGTGGAGACCCAGTACTTC. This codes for CASSLIQGGVETQYF.

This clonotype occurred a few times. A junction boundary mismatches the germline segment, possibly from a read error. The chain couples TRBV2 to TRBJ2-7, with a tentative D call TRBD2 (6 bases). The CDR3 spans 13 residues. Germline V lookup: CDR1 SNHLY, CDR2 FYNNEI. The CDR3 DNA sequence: TGTGCCGGCAGTGTGAGCGGGCTTTACGAGCAGTACTTC. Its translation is CAGSVSGLYEQYF.

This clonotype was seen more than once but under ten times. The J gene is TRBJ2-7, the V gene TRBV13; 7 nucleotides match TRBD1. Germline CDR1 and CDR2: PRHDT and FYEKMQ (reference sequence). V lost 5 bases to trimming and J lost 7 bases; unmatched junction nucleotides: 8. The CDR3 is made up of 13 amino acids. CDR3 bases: TGTGCCAGCAGCCCCCGGGACAGTAGGGAGCAGTACTTC. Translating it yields CASSPRDSREQYF.

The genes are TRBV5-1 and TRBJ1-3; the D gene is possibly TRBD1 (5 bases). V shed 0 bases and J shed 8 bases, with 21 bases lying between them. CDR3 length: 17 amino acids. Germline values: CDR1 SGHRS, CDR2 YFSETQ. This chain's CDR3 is CASSLGRGSRERDTIYF. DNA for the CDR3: TGCGCCAGCAGCTTGGGTAGGGGAAGTCGGGAGCGAGACACCATATATTTT.

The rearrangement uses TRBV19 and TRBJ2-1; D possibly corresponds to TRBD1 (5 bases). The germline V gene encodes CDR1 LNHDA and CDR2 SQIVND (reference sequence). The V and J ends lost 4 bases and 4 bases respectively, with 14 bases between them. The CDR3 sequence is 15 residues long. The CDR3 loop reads CASSNLGREYNEQFF. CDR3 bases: TGTGCCAGTAGTAACTTGGGGCGAGAATACAATGAGCAGTTCTTC.

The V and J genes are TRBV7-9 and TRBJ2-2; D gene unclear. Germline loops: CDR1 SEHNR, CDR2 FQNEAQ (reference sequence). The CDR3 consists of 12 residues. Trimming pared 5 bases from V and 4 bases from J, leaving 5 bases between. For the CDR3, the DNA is TGTGCCAGCAGCGGTCCCACCGGGGAGCTGTTTTTT. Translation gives CASSGPTGELFF.

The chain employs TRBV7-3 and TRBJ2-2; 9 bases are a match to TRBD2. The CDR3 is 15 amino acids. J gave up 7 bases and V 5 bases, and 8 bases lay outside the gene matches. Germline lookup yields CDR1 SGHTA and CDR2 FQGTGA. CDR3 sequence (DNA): TGTGCCAGCAGCGCCATAGCGGGAGTAGGCGGGGAGCTGTTTTTT. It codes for CASSAIAGVGGELFF.

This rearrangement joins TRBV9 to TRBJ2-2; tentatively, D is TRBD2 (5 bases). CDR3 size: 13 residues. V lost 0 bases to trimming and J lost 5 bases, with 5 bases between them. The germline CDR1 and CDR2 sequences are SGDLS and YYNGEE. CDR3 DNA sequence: TGTGCCAGCAGCGTAGCGGGGACCGGGGAGCTGTTTTTT. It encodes CASSVAGTGELFF. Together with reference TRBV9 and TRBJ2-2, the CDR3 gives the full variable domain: DSGVTQTPKHLITATGQRVTLRCSPRSGDLSVYWYQQSLDQGLQFLIQYYNGEERAKGNILERFSAQQFPDLHSELNLSSLELGDSALYFCASSVAGTGELFFGEGSRLTVL.

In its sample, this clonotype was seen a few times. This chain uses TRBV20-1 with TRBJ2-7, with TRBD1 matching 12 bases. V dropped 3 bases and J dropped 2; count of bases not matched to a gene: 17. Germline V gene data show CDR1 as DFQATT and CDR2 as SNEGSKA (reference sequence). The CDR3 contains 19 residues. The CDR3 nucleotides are TGCAGTGCTAGTAGTCCGGGACAGGGGGCAACCATCCACCCCTACGAGCAGTACTTC. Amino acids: CSASSPGQGATIHPYEQYF.

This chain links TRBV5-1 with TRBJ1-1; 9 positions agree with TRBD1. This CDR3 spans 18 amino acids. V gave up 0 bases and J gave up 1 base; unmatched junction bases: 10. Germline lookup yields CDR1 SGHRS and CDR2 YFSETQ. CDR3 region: CASSLGPQGAWGNTEAFF. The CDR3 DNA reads TGCGCCAGCAGCTTGGGGCCACAGGGGGCCTGGGGGAACACTGAAGCTTTCTTT. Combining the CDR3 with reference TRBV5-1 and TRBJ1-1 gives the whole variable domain KAGVTQTPRYLIKTRGQQVTLSCSPISGHRSVSWYQQTPGQGLQFLFEYFSETQRNKGNFPGRFSGRQFSNSRSEMNVSTLELGDSALYLCASSLGPQGAWGNTEAFFGQGTRLTVV.

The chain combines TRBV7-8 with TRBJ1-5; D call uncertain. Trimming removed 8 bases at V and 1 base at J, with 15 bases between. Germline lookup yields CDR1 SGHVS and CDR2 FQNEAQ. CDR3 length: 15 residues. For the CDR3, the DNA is TGTGCCAGCGGTGGATCGGGAGGGAGCAATCAGCCCCAGCATTTT. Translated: CASGGSGGSNQPQHF.

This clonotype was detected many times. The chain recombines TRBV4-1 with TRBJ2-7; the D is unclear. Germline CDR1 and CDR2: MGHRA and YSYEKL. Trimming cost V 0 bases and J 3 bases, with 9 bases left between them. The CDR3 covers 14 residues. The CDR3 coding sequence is TGCGCCAGCAGCCAAGAGGGCCTAGGCTACGAGCAGTACTTC. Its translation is CASSQEGLGYEQYF.

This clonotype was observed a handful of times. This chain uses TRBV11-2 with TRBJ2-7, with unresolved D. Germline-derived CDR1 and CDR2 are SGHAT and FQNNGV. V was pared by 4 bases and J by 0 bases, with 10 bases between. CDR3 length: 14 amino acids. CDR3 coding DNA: TGTGCCAGCAGCTCCATACGGGTCTCCTACGAGCAGTACTTC. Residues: CASSSIRVSYEQYF.

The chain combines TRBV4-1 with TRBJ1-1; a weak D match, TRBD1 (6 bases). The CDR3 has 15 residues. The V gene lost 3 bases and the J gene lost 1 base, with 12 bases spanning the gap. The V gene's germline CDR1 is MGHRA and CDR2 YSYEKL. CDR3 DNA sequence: TGCGCCAGCAGCCAGCGACAGGACCCGAACACTGAAGCTTTCTTT. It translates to CASSQRQDPNTEAFF.

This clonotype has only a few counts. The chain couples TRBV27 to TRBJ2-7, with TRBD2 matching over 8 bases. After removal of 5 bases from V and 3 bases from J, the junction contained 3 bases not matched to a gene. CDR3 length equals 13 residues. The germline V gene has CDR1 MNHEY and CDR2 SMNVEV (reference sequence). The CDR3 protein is CASSSSGIYEQYF. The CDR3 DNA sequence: TGTGCCAGCAGTAGTAGCGGGATCTACGAGCAGTACTTC.

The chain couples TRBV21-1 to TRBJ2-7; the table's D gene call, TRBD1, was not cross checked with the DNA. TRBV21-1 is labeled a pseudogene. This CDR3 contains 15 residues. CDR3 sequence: CARKERGWGSYEQYF. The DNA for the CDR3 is TGTGCCAGAAAGGAGAGGGGATGGGGCTCCTACGAGCAGTACTTC.

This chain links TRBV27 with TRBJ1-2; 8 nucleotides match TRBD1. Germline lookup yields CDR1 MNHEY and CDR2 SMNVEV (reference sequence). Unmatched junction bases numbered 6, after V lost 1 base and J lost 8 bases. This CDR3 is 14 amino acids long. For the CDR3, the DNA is TGTGCCAGCAGTTTATTTCCAGGGGGCAGCGGCTACACCTTC. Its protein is CASSLFPGGSGYTF.

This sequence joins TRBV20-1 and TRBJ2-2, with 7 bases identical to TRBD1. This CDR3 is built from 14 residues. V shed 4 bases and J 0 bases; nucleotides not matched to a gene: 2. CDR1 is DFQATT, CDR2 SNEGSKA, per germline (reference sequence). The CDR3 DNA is TGCAGTGCTATGGGACAGACGAACACCGGGGAGCTGTTTTTT. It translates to CSAMGQTNTGELFF.

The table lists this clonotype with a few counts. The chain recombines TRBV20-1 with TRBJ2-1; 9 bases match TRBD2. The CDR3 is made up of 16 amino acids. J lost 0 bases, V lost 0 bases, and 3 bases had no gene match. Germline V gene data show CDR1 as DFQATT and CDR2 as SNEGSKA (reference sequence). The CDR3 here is CSARDPLAGSYNEQFF. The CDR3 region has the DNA TGCAGTGCTAGAGATCCACTAGCGGGCTCCTACAATGAGCAGTTCTTC.

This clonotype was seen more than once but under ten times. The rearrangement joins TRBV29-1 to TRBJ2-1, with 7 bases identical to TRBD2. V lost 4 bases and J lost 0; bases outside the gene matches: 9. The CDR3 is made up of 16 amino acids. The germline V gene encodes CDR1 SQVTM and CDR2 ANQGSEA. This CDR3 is CSVVGGPYTSYNEQFF. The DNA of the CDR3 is TGCAGCGTTGTGGGAGGGCCTTATACCTCCTACAATGAGCAGTTCTTC.

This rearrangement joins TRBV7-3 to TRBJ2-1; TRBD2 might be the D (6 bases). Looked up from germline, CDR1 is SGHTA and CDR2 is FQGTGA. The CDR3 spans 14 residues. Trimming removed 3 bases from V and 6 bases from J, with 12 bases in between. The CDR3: CASSFSGALNEQFF. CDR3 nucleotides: TGTGCCAGCAGCTTTAGCGGTGCTCTCAATGAGCAGTTCTTC.

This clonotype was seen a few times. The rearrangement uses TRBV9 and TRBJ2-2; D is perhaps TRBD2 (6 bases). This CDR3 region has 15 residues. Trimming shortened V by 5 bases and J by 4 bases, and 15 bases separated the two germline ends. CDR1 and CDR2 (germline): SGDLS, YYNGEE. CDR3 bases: TGTGCCAGCAGTCCGCCCCAGGGAGGCACCGGGGAGCTGTTTTTT. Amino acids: CASSPPQGGTGELFF.

DNA of the CDR3: TGTGCCAGCAGCCCCGGGGATGGAGGTGGGAACATTCAGTACTTC. Its translation: CASSPGDGGGNIQYF. The chain combines TRBV9 with TRBJ2-4, with a weak D call TRBD2 (5 bases). Trimming removed 4 bases at V and 7 bases at J, with 18 bases between. The CDR3 runs 15 residues. CDR1 and CDR2 from the germline V gene are SGDLS and YYNGEE.

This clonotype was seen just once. This CDR3 reads CAISESNYGYTF. The CDR3 DNA reads as TGTGCCATCAGTGAGTCTAACTATGGCTACACCTTC. The J gene is TRBJ1-2, the V gene TRBV10-3; D unclear. V dropped 0 bases and J dropped 1 base, with 0 bases sitting between them. There are 12 residues in the CDR3. CDR1 is ENHRY, CDR2 SYGVKD, per germline.

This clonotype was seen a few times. In DNA, the CDR3 is TGCGCCAGCTTTCCGGGAGGACCTAGCAATGAGCAGTTCTTC. Encoded protein: CASFPGGPSNEQFF. This chain uses TRBV10-2 with TRBJ2-1, with TRBD2 identical over 7 bases. The V gene's germline CDR1 is WSHSY and CDR2 SAAADI. J lost 6 bases, V lost 8 bases, and 10 bases had no gene match. The CDR3 spans 14 residues.

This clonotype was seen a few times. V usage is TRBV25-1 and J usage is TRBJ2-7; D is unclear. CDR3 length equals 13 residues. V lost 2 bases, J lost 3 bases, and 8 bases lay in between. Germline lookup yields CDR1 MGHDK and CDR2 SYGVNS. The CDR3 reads CASSEGQLYEQYF. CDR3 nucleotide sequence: TGTGCCAGCAGTGAAGGTCAGCTCTACGAGCAGTACTTC.

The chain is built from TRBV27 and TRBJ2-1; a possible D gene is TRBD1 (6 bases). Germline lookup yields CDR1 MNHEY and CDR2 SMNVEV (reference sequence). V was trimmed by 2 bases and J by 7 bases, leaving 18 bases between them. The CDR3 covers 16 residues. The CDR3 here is CASSLQFPGDRNEQFF. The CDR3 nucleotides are TGTGCCAGCAGTTTACAGTTCCCAGGGGACCGGAATGAGCAGTTCTTC.